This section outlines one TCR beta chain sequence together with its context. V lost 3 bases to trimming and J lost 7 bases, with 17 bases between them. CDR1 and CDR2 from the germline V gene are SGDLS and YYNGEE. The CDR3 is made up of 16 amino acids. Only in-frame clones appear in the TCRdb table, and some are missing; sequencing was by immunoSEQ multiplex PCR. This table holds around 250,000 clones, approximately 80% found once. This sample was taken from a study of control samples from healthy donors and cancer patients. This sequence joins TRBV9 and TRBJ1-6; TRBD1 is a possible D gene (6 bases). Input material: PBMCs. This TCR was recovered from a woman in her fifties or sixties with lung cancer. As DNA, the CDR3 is TGTGCCAGCAGCGCCGCTCCGCAGGGGAGGAATTCACCCCTCCACTTT. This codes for CASSAAPQGRNSPLHF. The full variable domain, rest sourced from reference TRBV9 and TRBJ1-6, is DSGVTQTPKHLITATGQRVTLRCSPRSGDLSVYWYQQSLDQGLQFLIQYYNGEERAKGNILERFSAQQFPDLHSELNLSSLELGDSALYFCASSAAPQGRNSPLHFGNGTRLTVT.